The present entry profiles one T cell receptor (beta chain) with its context. Its antigen is still unknown. The data stem from a study of cytotoxic CD8 clonotypes in ibrutinib-treated CLL. Germline loops: CDR1 SGHRS, CDR2 YFSETQ. V was shortened by 2 bases and J by 0 bases, with 12 bases between the two germline ends. This CDR3 comprises 16 residues. Study outcomes and limitations: In sustained-remission versus progressing patients, sampling times differed. Clonotypes that were public were uncommon, and they contracted or stayed stable on treatment.

Sequencing was performed with immunoSEQ multiplex PCR; in TCRdb, only in-frame clones are kept and a portion is missing. The sample consists of about 160,000 clones, roughly 86% of them appearing once. This TCR was sampled from a human donor with chronic lymphocytic leukemia. This sequence joins TRBV5-1 and TRBJ1-3, with a weak D call TRBD1 (5 bases). The sequences come from PBMCs, collected after 12 months of ibrutinib treatment. CDR3 sequence reads: CASSFYSGRSGNTIYF. CDR3 in DNA: TGCGCCAGCAGCTTTTACTCAGGGCGCTCTGGAAACACCATATATTTT. The full variable domain, with the rest looked up from reference TRBV5-1 and TRBJ1-3, is KAGVTQTPRYLIKTRGQQVTLSCSPISGHRSVSWYQQTPGQGLQFLFEYFSETQRNKGNFPGRFSGRQFSNSRSEMNVSTLELGDSALYLCASSFYSGRSGNTIYFGEGSWLTVV.